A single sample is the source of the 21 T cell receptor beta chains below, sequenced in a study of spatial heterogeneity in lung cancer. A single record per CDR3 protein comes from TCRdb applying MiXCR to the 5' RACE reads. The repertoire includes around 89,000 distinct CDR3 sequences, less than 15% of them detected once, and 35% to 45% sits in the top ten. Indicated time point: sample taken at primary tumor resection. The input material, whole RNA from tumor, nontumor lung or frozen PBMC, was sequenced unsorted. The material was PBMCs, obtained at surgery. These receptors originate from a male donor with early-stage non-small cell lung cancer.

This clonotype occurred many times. CDR3 DNA sequence: TGCGCCAGCAGCTTGGAGCCTAGCGTTGAGACCCAGTACTTC. Protein sequence: CASSLEPSVETQYF. The chain uses TRBV5-1 and TRBJ2-5; a possible D gene is TRBD2 (6 bases). Trimming shortened V by 0 bases and J by 5 bases, and 11 bases separated the two germline ends. The CDR3 extends over 14 amino acids. Germline values: CDR1 SGHRS, CDR2 YFSETQ.

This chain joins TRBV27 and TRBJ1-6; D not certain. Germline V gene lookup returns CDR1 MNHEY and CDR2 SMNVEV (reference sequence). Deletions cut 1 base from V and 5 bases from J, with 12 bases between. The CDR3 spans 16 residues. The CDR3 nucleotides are TGTGCCAGCAGTTTATTTAGCTTCTTGGATAATTCACCCCTCCACTTT. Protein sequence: CASSLFSFLDNSPLHF.

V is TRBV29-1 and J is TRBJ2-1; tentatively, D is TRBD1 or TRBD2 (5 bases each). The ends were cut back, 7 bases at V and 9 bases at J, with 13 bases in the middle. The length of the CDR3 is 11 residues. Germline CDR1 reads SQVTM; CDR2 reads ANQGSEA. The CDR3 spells CSGQGGGEQFF. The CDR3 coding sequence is TGCAGCGGGCAGGGTGGAGGTGAGCAGTTCTTC.

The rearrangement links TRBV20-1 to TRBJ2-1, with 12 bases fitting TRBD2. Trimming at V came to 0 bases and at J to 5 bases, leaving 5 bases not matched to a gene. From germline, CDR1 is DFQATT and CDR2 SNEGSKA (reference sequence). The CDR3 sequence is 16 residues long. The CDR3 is CSARDWASGRDNEQFF. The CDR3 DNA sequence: TGCAGTGCTAGAGATTGGGCTAGCGGGAGGGACAATGAGCAGTTCTTC.

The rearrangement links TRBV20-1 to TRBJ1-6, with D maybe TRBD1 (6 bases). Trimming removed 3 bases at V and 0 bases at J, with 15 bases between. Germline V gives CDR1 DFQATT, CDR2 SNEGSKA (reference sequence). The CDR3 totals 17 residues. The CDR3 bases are TGCAGTGCTAGGGGCGGGGGCGTAAGCTCCTATAATTCACCCCTCCACTTT. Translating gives CSARGGGVSSYNSPLHF.

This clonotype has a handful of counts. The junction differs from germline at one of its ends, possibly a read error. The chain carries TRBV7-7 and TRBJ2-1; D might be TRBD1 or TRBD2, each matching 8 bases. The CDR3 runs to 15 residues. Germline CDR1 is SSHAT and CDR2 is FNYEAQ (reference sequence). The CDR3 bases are TGTGCTAGCAGCCCCGACAGGGGACTAGGGGGTGAGCAGTTCTTC. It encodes CASSPDRGLGGEQFF.

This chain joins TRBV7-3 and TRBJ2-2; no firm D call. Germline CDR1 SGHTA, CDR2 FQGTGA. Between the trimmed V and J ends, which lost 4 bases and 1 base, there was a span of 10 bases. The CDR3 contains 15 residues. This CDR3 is CASSSAPVNTGELFF. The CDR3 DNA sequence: TGTGCCAGCAGCTCGGCCCCCGTGAACACCGGGGAGCTGTTTTTT.

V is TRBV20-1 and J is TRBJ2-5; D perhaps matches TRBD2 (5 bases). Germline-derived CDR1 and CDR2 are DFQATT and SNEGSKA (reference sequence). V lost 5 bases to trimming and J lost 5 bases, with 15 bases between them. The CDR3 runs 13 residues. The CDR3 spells CSAPVGGYETQYF. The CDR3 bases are TGCAGTGCTCCCGTCGGCGGGTATGAGACCCAGTACTTC.

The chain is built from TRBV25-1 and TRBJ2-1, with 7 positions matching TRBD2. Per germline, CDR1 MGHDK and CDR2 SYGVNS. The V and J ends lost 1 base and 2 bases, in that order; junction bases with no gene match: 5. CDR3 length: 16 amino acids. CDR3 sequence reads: CASSEFGAGTYNEQFF. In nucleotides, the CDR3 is TGTGCCAGCAGTGAATTCGGAGCGGGAACCTACAATGAGCAGTTCTTC.

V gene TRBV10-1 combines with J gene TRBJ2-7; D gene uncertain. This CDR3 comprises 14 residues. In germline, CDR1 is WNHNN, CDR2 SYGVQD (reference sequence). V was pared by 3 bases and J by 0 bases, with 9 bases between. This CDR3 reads CASSESSSSYEQYF. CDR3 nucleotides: TGCGCCAGCAGTGAATCGTCCAGCTCCTACGAGCAGTACTTC.

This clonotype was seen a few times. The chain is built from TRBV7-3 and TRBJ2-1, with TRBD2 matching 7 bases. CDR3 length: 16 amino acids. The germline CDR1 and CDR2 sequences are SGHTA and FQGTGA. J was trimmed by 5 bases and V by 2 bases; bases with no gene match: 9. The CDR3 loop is CASSLPGGTVDNEQFF. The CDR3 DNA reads TGTGCCAGCAGCTTACCCGGGGGGACGGTAGACAATGAGCAGTTCTTC.

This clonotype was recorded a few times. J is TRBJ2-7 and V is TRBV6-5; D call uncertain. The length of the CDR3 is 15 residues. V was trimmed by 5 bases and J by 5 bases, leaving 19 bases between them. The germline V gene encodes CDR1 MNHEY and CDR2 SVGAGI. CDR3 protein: CASSPRPRFPNEQYF. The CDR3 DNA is TGTGCCAGCAGTCCCCGGCCACGCTTTCCCAACGAGCAGTACTTC.

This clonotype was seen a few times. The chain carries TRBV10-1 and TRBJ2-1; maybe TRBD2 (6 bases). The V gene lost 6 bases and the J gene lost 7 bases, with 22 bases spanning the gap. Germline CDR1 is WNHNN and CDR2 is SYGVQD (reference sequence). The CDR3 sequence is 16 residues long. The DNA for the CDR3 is TGCGCCAGCAGCCGGGAACTAGCCCCGAACTATAATGAGCAGTTCTTC. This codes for CASSRELAPNYNEQFF.

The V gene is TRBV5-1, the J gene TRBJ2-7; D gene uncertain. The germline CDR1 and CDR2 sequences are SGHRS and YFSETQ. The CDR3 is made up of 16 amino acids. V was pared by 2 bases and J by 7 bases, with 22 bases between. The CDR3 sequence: CASSFRFANPAEEQYF. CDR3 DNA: TGCGCCAGCAGCTTCCGTTTTGCCAACCCTGCTGAAGAGCAGTACTTC.

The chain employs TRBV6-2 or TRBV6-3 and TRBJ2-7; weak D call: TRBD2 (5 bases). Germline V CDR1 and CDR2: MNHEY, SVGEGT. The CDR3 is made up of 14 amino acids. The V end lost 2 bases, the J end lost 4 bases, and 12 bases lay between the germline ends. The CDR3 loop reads CASSYGGFLYEQYF. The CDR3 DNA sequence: TGTGCCAGCAGTTACGGAGGCTTCCTATACGAGCAGTACTTC.

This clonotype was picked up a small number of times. The CDR3 protein is CASSMGPGREKLFF. DNA of the CDR3: TGTGCCAGCAGCATGGGGCCTGGGCGTGAAAAACTGTTTTTT. The genes are TRBV12-3 or TRBV12-4 and TRBJ1-4; a weak D match, TRBD1 (5 bases). This CDR3 region has 14 residues. The V end was cut by 6 bases, the J end by 7 bases, with 15 bases between.

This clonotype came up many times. The CDR3 reads CASSLTATNEKLFF. The CDR3, as DNA: TGTGCCAGCAGCTTAACCGCAACTAATGAAAAACTGTTTTTT. The chain recombines TRBV7-6 with TRBJ1-4; D not resolved. The V end was cut by 2 bases, the J end by 0 bases, with 4 bases between. The CDR3 runs 14 residues. Germline V gives CDR1 SGHVS, CDR2 FNYEAQ.

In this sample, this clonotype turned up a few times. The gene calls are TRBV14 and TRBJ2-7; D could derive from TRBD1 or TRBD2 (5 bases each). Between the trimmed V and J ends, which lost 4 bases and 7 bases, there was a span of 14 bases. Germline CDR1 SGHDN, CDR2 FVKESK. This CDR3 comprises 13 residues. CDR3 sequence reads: CASSRPTGREQYF. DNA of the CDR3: TGTGCCAGCAGCCGCCCGACGGGGCGGGAGCAGTACTTC.

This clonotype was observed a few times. The CDR3 sequence is CASSLASIRLNEQFF. The CDR3 nucleotides are TGTGCCAGCAGCTTAGCGAGTATTAGGTTGAATGAGCAGTTCTTC. This chain connects TRBV7-6 to TRBJ2-1; D is unclear. CDR1 and CDR2 from the germline V gene are SGHVS and FNYEAQ. The CDR3 has 15 residues. V dropped 0 bases and J dropped 7 bases, with 13 bases sitting between them.

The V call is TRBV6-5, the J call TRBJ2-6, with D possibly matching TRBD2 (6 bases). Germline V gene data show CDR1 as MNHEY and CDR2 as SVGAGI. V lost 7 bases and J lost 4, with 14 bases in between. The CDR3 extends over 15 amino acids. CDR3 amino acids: CASTPGGAGANVLTF. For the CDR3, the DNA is TGTGCCAGCACCCCCGGGGGAGCAGGGGCCAACGTCCTGACTTTC.

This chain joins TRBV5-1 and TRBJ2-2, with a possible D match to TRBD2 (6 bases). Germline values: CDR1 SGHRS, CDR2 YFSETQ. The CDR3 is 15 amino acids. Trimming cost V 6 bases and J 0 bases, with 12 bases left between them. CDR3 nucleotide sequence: TGCGCCAGCACTGACGGAGGGCCGAACACCGGGGAGCTGTTTTTT. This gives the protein CASTDGGPNTGELFF.